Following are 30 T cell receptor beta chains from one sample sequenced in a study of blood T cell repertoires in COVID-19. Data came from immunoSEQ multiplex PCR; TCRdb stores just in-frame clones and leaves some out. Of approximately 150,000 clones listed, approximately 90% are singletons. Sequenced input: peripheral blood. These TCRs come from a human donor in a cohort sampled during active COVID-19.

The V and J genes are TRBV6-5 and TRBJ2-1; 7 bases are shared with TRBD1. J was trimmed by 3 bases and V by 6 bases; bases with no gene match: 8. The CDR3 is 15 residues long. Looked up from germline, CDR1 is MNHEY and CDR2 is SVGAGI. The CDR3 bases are TGTGCCAGCAGACTTGGAACAGGGGTCTACAATGAGCAGTTCTTC. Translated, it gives CASRLGTGVYNEQFF.

In DNA form, the CDR3 reads TGTGCCAGCAGCTCCCCACGCGGAGACCAGACAGCCAAAAACATTCAGTACTTC. Translation gives CASSSPRGDQTAKNIQYF. The J gene is TRBJ2-4, the V gene TRBV7-8; D ambiguous. Trimming removed 4 bases from V and 0 bases from J, with 19 bases in between. This CDR3 comprises 18 residues. Per the germline V gene, CDR1 is SGHVS and CDR2 is FQNEAQ.

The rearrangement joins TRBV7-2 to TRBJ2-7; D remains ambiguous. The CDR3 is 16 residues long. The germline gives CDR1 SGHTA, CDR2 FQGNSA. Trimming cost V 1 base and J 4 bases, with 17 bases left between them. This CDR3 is CASSLGQYYLAYEQYF. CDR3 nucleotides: TGTGCCAGCAGCTTAGGGCAGTACTACCTGGCTTACGAGCAGTACTTC.

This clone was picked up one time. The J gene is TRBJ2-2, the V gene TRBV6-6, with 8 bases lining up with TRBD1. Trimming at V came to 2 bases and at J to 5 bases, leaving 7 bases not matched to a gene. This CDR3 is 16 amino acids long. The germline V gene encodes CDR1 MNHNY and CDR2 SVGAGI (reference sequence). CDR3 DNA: TGTGCCAGCAGTTACGGGCAGGGGGCGCGGACCGGGGAGCTGTTTTTT. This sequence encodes CASSYGQGARTGELFF.

The CDR3 reads CASTSAGGPWETQYF. In nucleotides, the CDR3 is TGTGCCAGCACCTCAGCGGGGGGGCCATGGGAGACCCAGTACTTC. The chain recombines TRBV6-5 with TRBJ2-5, with 10 bases matching TRBD2. Looked up from germline, CDR1 is MNHEY and CDR2 is SVGAGI. Germline trimming cut 7 bases from V and 5 bases from J; bases unmatched to any gene: 10. The CDR3 is made up of 15 amino acids.

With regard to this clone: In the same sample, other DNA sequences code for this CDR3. In DNA, the CDR3 is TGTGCCAGCAGTTTTGGGAGCTCCTACAATGAGCAGTTCTTC. Translation: CASSFGSSYNEQFF. This chain connects TRBV6-5 to TRBJ2-1; possibly TRBD2 for D (5 bases). The ends were cut back, 4 bases at V and 0 bases at J, with 7 bases in the middle. The germline CDR1 and CDR2 sequences are MNHEY and SVGAGI. This CDR3 has 14 amino acids.

Written as DNA, the CDR3 is TGTGCCAGCAGACAACAGGGACCTGGAAACACCATATATTTT. Translated: CASRQQGPGNTIYF. This rearrangement joins TRBV6-5 to TRBJ1-3, with D maybe TRBD1 (6 bases). The CDR3 spans 14 residues. Trimming took 6 bases from V and 2 from J, leaving 11 bases between them. From germline, CDR1 is MNHEY and CDR2 SVGAGI.

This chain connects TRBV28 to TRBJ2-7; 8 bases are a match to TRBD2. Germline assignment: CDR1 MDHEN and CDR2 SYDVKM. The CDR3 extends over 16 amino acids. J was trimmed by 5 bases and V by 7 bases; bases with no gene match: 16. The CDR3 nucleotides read TGTGCCAGCACCCTTACATCTCCCGGACTAGCAGACGAGCAGTACTTC. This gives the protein CASTLTSPGLADEQYF.

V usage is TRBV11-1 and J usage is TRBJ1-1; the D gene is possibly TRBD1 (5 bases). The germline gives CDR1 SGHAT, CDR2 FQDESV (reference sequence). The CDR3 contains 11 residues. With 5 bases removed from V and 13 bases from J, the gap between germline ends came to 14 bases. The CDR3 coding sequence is TGTGCCAGCAGCACAGGACGGGGGAATTTCTTT. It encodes CASSTGRGNFF.

Here the CDR3 DNA reads TGCAGCGTTGAAGGCCCAGGGGTTAGACGGGGAAACACCATATATTTT. Its translation is CSVEGPGVRRGNTIYF. V and J are TRBV29-1 and TRBJ1-3; D might be TRBD1 (6 bases). Trimming took 1 base from V and 4 from J, leaving 17 bases between them. The CDR3 runs to 16 residues. Germline V gene lookup returns CDR1 SQVTM and CDR2 ANQGSEA.

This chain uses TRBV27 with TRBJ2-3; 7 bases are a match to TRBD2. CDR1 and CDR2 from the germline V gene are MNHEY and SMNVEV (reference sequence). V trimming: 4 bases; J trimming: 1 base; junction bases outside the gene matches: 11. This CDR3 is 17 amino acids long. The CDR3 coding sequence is TGTGCCAGCAGTTCGTGGGGGAGGGTTGGGGGCACAGATACGCAGTATTTT. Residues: CASSSWGRVGGTDTQYF.

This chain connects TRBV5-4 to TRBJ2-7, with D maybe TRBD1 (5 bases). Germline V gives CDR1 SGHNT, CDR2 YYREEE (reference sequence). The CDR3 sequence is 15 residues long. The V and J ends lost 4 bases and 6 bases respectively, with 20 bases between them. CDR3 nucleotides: TGTGCCAGCAGCCCCCGTAGGGGATCCCTTACCGAGCAGTACTTC. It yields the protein CASSPRRGSLTEQYF.

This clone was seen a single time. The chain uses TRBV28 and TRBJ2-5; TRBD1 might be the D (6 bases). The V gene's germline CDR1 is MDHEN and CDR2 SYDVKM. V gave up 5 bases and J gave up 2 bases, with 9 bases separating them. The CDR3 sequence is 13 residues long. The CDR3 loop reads CASSEQGQETQYF. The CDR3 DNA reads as TGTGCCAGCAGTGAACAGGGTCAAGAGACCCAGTACTTC.

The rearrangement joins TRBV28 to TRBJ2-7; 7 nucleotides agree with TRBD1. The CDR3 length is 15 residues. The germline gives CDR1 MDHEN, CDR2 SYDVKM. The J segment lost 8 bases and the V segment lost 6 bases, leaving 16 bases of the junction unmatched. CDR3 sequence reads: CASRGETGIMSKQYF. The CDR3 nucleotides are TGTGCCAGCAGGGGAGAGACAGGGATAATGAGTAAGCAGTACTTC.

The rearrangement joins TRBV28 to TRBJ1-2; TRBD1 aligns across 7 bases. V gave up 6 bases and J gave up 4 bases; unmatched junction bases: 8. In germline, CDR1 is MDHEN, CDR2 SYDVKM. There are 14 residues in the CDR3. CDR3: CASSSPGGIYGYTF. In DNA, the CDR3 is TGTGCCAGCAGCTCTCCAGGGGGGATCTATGGCTACACCTTC.

CDR3 sequence (DNA): TGTGCCAGCAGAGTCGGACTAGCGGCTTGGGAGACCCAGTACTTC. Residues: CASRVGLAAWETQYF. This chain joins TRBV6-5 and TRBJ2-5, with TRBD2 identical over 10 bases. This CDR3 has 15 residues. The germline V gene encodes CDR1 MNHEY and CDR2 SVGAGI. V lost 6 bases and J lost 5; bases outside the gene matches: 9.

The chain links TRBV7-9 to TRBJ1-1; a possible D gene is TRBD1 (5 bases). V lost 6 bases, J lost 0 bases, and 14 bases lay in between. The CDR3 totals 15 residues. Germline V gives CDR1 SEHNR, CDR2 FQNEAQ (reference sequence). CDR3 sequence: CASSHPTDMNTEAFF. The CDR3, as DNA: TGTGCCAGCAGTCACCCGACAGACATGAACACTGAAGCTTTCTTT.

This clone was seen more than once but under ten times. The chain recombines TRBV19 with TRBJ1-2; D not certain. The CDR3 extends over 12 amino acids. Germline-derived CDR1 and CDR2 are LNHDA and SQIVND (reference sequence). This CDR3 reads CATRRVNYGYTF. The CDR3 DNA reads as TGTGCTACGAGGAGGGTCAACTATGGCTACACCTTC.

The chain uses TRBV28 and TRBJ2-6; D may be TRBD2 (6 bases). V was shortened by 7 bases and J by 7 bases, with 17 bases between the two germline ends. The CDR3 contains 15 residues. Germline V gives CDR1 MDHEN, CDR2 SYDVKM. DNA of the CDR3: TGTGCCAGCACCCCAGGGTGGGGGGATGCCAACGTCCTGACTTTC. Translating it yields CASTPGWGDANVLTF.

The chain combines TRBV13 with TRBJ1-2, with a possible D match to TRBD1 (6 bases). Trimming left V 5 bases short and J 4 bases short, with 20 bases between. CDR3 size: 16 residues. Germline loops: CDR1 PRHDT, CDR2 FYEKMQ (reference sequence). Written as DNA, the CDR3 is TGTGCCAGCAGCGGAGACCAGGGGTCGCCCATCTATGGCTACACCTTC. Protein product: CASSGDQGSPIYGYTF.

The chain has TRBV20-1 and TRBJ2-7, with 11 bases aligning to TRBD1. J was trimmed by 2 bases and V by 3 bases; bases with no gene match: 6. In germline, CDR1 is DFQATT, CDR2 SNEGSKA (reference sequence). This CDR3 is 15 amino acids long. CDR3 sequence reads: CSASRGQGGPYEQYF. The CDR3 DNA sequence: TGCAGTGCTAGTAGGGGACAGGGGGGCCCCTACGAGCAGTACTTC.

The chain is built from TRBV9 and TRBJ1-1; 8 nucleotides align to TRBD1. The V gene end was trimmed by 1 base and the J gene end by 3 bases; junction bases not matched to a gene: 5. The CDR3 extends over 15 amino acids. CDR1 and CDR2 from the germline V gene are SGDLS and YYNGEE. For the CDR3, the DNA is TGTGCCAGCAGCGTATCAGGGGGCGGATACACTGAAGCTTTCTTT. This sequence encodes CASSVSGGGYTEAFF.

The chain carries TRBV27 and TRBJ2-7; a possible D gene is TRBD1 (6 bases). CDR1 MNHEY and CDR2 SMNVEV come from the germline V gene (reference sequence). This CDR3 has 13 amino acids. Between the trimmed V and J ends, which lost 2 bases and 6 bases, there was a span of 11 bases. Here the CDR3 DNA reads TGTGCCAGCAGTTTAGCCGACAGGACCGAGCAGTACTTC. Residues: CASSLADRTEQYF.

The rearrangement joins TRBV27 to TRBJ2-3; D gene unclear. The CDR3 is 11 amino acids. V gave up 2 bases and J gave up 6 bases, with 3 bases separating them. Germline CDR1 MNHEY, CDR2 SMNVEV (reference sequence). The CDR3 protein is CASSLHDTQYF. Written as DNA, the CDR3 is TGTGCCAGCAGTTTACATGATACGCAGTATTTT.

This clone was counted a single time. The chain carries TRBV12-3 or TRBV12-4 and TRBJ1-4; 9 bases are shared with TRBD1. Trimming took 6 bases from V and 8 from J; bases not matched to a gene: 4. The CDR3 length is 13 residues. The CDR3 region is CASSLTGGEKLFF. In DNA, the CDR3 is TGTGCCAGCAGCCTCACAGGGGGCGAAAAACTGTTTTTT.

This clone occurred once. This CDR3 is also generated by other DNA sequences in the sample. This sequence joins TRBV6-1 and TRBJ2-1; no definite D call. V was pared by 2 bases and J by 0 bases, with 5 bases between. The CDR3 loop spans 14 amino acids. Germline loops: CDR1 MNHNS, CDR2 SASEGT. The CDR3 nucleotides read TGTGCCAGCAGTGAAACGGGCTCCTACAATGAGCAGTTCTTC. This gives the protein CASSETGSYNEQFF.

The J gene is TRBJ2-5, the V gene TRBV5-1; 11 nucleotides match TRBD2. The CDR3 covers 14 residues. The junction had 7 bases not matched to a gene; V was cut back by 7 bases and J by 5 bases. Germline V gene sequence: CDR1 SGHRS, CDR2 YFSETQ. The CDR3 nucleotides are TGCGCCAGCGCCACGGGACTAGCGGCTGAGACCCAGTACTTC. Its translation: CASATGLAAETQYF.

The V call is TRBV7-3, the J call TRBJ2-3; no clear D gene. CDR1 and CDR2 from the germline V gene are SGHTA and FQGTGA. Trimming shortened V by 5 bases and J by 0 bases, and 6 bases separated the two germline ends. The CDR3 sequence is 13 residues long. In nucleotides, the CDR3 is TGTGCCAGCAGCGTCCTAAGCACAGATACGCAGTATTTT. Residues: CASSVLSTDTQYF. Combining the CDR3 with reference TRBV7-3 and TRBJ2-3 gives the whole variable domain GAGVSQTPSNKVTEKGKYVELRCDPISGHTALYWYRQSLGQGPEFLIYFQGTGAADDSGLPNDRFFAVRPEGSVSTLKIQRTERGDSAVYLCASSVLSTDTQYFGPGTRLTVL.

The CDR3 loop reads CASSPTTGYSYEQYF. The CDR3 DNA reads TGTGCCAGCAGCCCAACGACAGGGTATTCCTACGAGCAGTACTTC. This rearrangement joins TRBV5-5 to TRBJ2-7; TRBD1 aligns across 7 bases. There are 15 residues in the CDR3. Germline CDR1 and CDR2: SGHKS and YYEKEE (reference sequence). The junction had 8 bases not matched to a gene; V was cut back by 4 bases and J by 1 base.

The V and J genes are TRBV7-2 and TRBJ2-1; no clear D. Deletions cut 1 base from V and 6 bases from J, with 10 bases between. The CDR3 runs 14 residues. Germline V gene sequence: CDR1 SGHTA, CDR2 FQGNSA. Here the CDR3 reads CASSLGAPPNEQFF. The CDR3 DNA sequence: TGTGCCAGCAGCTTAGGGGCCCCCCCCAATGAGCAGTTCTTC.